This entry concerns a single T cell receptor (beta chain). What it recognizes is unknown. One end of the junction fails to match germline, which may point to a read error. The CDR3 loop spans 14 amino acids. Germline V gene data show CDR1 as SGHNT and CDR2 as YENEEA. The sample originates from a study of T-cell memory formation after mild COVID-19. Study-wide background: Among the donors, TCR clusters were largely specific to each donor.

Whole-study findings and limits: That cross-reactive memory joined was suggested by some responding clones appearing in pre-infection memory. Among contracting clones, CD4+ were mainly CM/EM and CD8+ enriched in EMRA.

TCRalpha and TCRbeta libraries used 5'RACE with constant-segment primers and UMIs. One entry per CDR3 protein results from TCRdb running MiXCR on the 5' RACE reads. This table holds 90,000 to 120,000 distinct CDR3 sequences, roughly a sixth found once. What was sequenced was PBMCs or a T cell subset sorted from them (not recorded which). The receptor was derived from a man aged 18 to 35 who had mild COVID-19 (a few samples of this study predate the infection). Cell type and time point are not known. The gene calls are TRBV11-3 and TRBJ2-1; 7 bases map to TRBD1. The CDR3 region has the DNA TGTGCCAGCAGCTTACAGGGGGAAAACAATGAGCATTTCTTC. It translates to CASSLQGENNEHFF.